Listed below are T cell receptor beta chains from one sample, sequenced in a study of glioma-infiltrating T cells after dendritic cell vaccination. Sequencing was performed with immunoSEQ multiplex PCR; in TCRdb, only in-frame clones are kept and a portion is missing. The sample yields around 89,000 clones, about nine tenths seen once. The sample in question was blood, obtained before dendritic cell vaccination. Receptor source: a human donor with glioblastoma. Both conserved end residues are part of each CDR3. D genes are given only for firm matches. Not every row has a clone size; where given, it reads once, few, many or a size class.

TGTGCCAGTAGTCCCCCGGGACAGGGTTATAGCAATCAGCCCCAGCATTTT | CASSPPGQGYSNQPQHF | - | TRBV19 | TRBD1 | TRBJ1-5
TGTGCCAGCAGTTTGTGGCAGGGGGACTATGGCTACACCTTC | CASSLWQGDYGYTF | - | TRBV27 | TRBD1 | TRBJ1-2
TGTGCCTGGAGCGTGATCCCAGGGAGGAGCACCGGGGAGCTGTTTTTT | CAWSVIPGRSTGELFF | - | TRBV30 | - | TRBJ2-2
TGCAGCGTTGAAGCTGAAGCGGGAAAAAACACCGGGGAGCTGTTTTTT | CSVEAEAGKNTGELFF | - | TRBV29-1 | TRBD2 | TRBJ2-2
TGCAGTGCTGGATCGGGGGATACGCAGTATTTT | CSAGSGDTQYF | - | TRBV20-1 | - | TRBJ2-3
TGTGCCAGCAGTTTAGTTTTCCTAGCGGGAGGTCCAGGTGGAGATACGCAGTATTTT | CASSLVFLAGGPGGDTQYF | - | TRBV27 | TRBD2 | TRBJ2-3
TGTGCCAGCAGTGAAGCGTGGGCCTCTGGGGCCAACGTCCTGACTTTC | CASSEAWASGANVLTF | once | TRBV6-1 | - | TRBJ2-6
TGTGCCAGCAGCTCCTCGACAGCTGCCTACGAGCAGTACTTC | CASSSSTAAYEQYF | - | TRBV7-2 | - | TRBJ2-7
TGTGCCAGCAGAAGAGCATTCGCCTACAATGAGCAGTTCTTC | CASRRAFAYNEQFF | - | TRBV6-4 | - | TRBJ2-1
TGTGCCAGCAGCCCGACTAGCGGGAGTTACAATGAGCAGTTCTTC | CASSPTSGSYNEQFF | - | TRBV7-9 | TRBD2 | TRBJ2-1
TGCGCCAGCAGCCAAGCGACAGGTGGATCCTACGAGCAGTACTTC | CASSQATGGSYEQYF | - | TRBV4-3 | - | TRBJ2-7
TGCGCCAGCAGCCCAGAACCGGGGGTATCCTACGAGCAGTACTTC | CASSPEPGVSYEQYF | once | TRBV5-1 | - | TRBJ2-7
TGTGCCAGCAGGCCCCAGGGTGGTTACAATGAGCAGTTCTTC | CASRPQGGYNEQFF | - | TRBV7-9 | - | TRBJ2-1
TGTGCCTGGAGTAAAGGACAGGGGACAGATACGCAGTATTTT | CAWSKGQGTDTQYF | - | TRBV30 | TRBD1 | TRBJ2-3
TGTGCCAGCAGTGAAACGGGGGGCGCTGGAAACACCATATATTTT | CASSETGGAGNTIYF | few | TRBV2 | - | TRBJ1-3
TGCAGCGTTGTGTACAATCAGGGGGGTACGCAGTATTTT | CSVVYNQGGTQYF | - | TRBV29-1 | - | TRBJ2-3
TGCAGCGTTGTTCCACTCAACAATGAGCAGTTCTTC | CSVVPLNNEQFF | once | TRBV29-1 | - | TRBJ2-1
TGCGCCAGCAGCTTGGACCCTCGGGGAGGGGGAAACACCATATATTTT | CASSLDPRGGGNTIYF | - | TRBV5-1 | - | TRBJ1-3
TGCGCCAGCAGCCAGGAACTAGCAGCCTCCAACACCGGGGAGCTGTTTTTT | CASSQELAASNTGELFF | - | TRBV4-3 | - | TRBJ2-2
TGTGCCAGCAGCCAGGACAGGGAGGTTAATCAGCCCCAGCATTTT | CASSQDREVNQPQHF | - | TRBV16 | TRBD1 | TRBJ1-5
TGTGCCAGCAGTGAATCGGGGACAGGGTTAAACGAGCAGTACTTC | CASSESGTGLNEQYF | - | TRBV25-1 | TRBD1 | TRBJ2-7
TGCGCCAGCAGCCAAGGACAGAGCCCCTACAATGAGCAGTTCTTC | CASSQGQSPYNEQFF | few | TRBV4-3 | - | TRBJ2-1
TGTGCCAGCAGCTCCCGACAGGGTTATAACGAAAAACTGTTTTTT | CASSSRQGYNEKLFF | - | TRBV13 | TRBD1 | TRBJ1-4
TGCAGCGTTGAAGGGACAGATCGGGCAACTAATGAAAAACTGTTTTTT | CSVEGTDRATNEKLFF | - | TRBV29-1 | - | TRBJ1-4
TGCAGCGTTGAAGATCCGACAGCTAGGAGCGAGCAGTACTTC | CSVEDPTARSEQYF | - | TRBV29-1 | - | TRBJ2-7
TGTGCCAGCAGCGAGACTAGCCGCCCCGGGGAGCTGTTTTTT | CASSETSRPGELFF | - | TRBV9 | TRBD2 | TRBJ2-2
TGTGCCAGCAGCCCCCTGATTTTCGGGACTAGCGGCAACAATGAGCAGTTCTTC | CASSPLIFGTSGNNEQFF | few | TRBV27 | TRBD2 | TRBJ2-1
TGTGCCAGCAGCACGGGACAGGGTCTTGAAAAACTGTTTTTT | CASSTGQGLEKLFF | once | TRBV27 | TRBD1 | TRBJ1-4
TGTGCCAGCAGCTTATTTTATGGGGAGGTGGGCCCAGATACGCAGTATTTT | CASSLFYGEVGPDTQYF | - | TRBV13 | - | TRBJ2-3
TGTGCCAGCAGCTTAGGGGGGTGGACTAGCACAGATACGCAGTATTTT | CASSLGGWTSTDTQYF | - | TRBV7-3 | - | TRBJ2-3
TGTGCCAGCAGCTCCGGGACAGGGAACAGCTATGGCTACACCTTC | CASSSGTGNSYGYTF | - | TRBV7-8 | TRBD1 | TRBJ1-2
TGCGCCAGCAGCTTGAGAGAGAACACTGAAGCTTTCTTT | CASSLRENTEAFF | - | TRBV5-1 | - | TRBJ1-1
TGTGCCAGCAGTCCTAGCGGGGCCATTTACGAGCAGTACTTC | CASSPSGAIYEQYF | - | TRBV6-5 | TRBD2 | TRBJ2-7
TGTGCCAGCGGGGGGAATGAGCAGTTCTTC | CASGGNEQFF | - | TRBV6-1 | - | TRBJ2-1
TGTGCCAGCAGCTTTCCCACAGGGGGCTCCTGGATTGGAAACACCATATATTTT | CASSFPTGGSWIGNTIYF | - | TRBV7-8 | TRBD1 | TRBJ1-3
TGCACCAGCAGCCCTAACGAGGGACAGGGGGCTCGAGATCAGCCCCAGCATTTT | CTSSPNEGQGARDQPQHF | - | TRBV1 | - | TRBJ1-5
TGCGCCAGCAGCTTCGGGACAGGGCATGGCTACACCTTC | CASSFGTGHGYTF | - | TRBV5-1 | TRBD1 | TRBJ1-2
TGTGCCAGCCGCTTAAGGGGGGGGGCGAACACTGAAGCTTTCTTT | CASRLRGGANTEAFF | - | TRBV28 | - | TRBJ1-1
TGTGCCAGCAGCCGGGGACAGTACGGCAATCAGCCCCAGCATTTT | CASSRGQYGNQPQHF | - | TRBV5-8 | TRBD1 | TRBJ1-5
TGTGCCAGCCGTATATTCGTCCCGGGACAGGGTAACTATTACTATGGCTACACCTTC | CASRIFVPGQGNYYYGYTF | - | TRBV2 | TRBD1 | TRBJ1-2
TGTGCCAGCTCACCGCCGGGACTCGGGAGCTACGAGCAGTACTTC | CASSPPGLGSYEQYF | - | TRBV18 | - | TRBJ2-7
TGTGCCAGTATAGGGGAACAGGGGTTTCGGAACTATGGCTACACCTTC | CASIGEQGFRNYGYTF | - | TRBV19 | TRBD1 | TRBJ1-2
TGTGCCAGCAGCCAGCCGGGACAGGGAAACACCATATATTTT | CASSQPGQGNTIYF | few | TRBV7-6 | TRBD1 | TRBJ1-3
TGTGCCAGCAGTCCACAGGGGGTTCATGAGACCCAGTACTTC | CASSPQGVHETQYF | - | TRBV11-3 | TRBD1 | TRBJ2-5
TGCGCCAGCAGCCAAGAACGGAGGTTTGACTCACCCCTCCACTTT | CASSQERRFDSPLHF | - | TRBV4-3 | - | TRBJ1-6
TGTGCCAGCAGCACGAGGACAGTTCTCTTCTACGAGCAGTACTTC | CASSTRTVLFYEQYF | - | TRBV11-1 | - | TRBJ2-7
TGTGCCAGCAGCAAAGAGGCCCCAGCGGGGTACATTCAGTACTTC | CASSKEAPAGYIQYF | - | TRBV21-1 | - | TRBJ2-4
TGTGCCACCAGCAGAGTCGCAGGGTCCTACGAGCAGTACTTC | CATSRVAGSYEQYF | - | TRBV15 | - | TRBJ2-7
TGCGCCAGCAGCCCGGGACTGCCCTACGAGCAGTACTTC | CASSPGLPYEQYF | - | TRBV5-1 | - | TRBJ2-7
TGCAGCTTCCAACAGGGCCCGAACACTGAAGCTTTCTTT | CSFQQGPNTEAFF | - | TRBV29-1 | - | TRBJ1-1
TGTGCCAGCAGCTTGTATGACGCAGGGGCGGTAGCAGATACGCAGTATTTT | CASSLYDAGAVADTQYF | - | TRBV5-6 | - | TRBJ2-3
TGTGCCAGTCAAAGCTTTGAGGGCATTGATGGCTACACCTTC | CASQSFEGIDGYTF | - | TRBV19 | - | TRBJ1-2